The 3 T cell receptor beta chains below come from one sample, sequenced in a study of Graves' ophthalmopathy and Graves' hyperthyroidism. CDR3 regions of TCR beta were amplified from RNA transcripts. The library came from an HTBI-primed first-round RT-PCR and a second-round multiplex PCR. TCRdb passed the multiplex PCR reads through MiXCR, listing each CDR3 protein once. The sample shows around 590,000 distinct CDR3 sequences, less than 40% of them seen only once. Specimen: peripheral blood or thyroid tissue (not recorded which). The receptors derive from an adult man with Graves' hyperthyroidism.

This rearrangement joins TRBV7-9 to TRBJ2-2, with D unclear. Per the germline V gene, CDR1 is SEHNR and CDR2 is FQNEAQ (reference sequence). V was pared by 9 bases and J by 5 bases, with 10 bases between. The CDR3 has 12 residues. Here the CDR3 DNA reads TGTGCCAGAAGAACAGAAACCGGGGAGCTGTTTTTT. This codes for CARRTETGELFF.

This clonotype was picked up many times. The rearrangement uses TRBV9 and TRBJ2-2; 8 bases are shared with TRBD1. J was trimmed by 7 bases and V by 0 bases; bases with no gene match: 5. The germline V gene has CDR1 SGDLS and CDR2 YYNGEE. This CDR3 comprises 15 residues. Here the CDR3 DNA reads TGTGCCAGCAGCGTAGTCCCCGGACAGGGCGGGGAGCTGTTTTTT. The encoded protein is CASSVVPGQGGELFF.

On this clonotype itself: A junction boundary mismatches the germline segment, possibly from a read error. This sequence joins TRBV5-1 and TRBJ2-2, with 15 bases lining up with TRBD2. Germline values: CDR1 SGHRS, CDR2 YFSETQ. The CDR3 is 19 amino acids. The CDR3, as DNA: TGCGTCAGCAGCTTGGATGGACTAGCGGGAGGGCCGGGCACCGGGGAGCTGTTTTTT. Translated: CVSSLDGLAGGPGTGELFF. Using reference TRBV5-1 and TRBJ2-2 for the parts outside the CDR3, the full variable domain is KAGVTQTPRYLIKTRGQQVTLSCSPISGHRSVSWYQQTPGQGLQFLFEYFSETQRNKGNFPGRFSGRQFSNSRSEMNVSTLELGDSALYLCVSSLDGLAGGPGTGELFFGEGSRLTVL.